The T cell receptor (beta chain) under discussion was sequenced for a study of shared T cell receptors in the human thymus. The method was immunoSEQ multiplex PCR; TCRdb's version includes in-frame clones alone and lacks a portion of them. Altogether 630,000 or so clones are present, more than 70% being singletons, with the ten largest covering about 0.0094%. The V gene end was trimmed by 4 bases and the J gene end by 5 bases; junction bases not matched to a gene: 5. From germline, CDR1 is SEHNR and CDR2 FQNEAQ (reference sequence). The length of the CDR3 is 14 residues. This same sample was also part of a study on human thymus T cells.

Input material: thymocytes. V gene TRBV7-9 combines with J gene TRBJ2-5, with TRBD1 matching 9 bases. The sequence was collected from a boy younger than two with a congenital heart defect. As DNA, the CDR3 is TGTGCCAGCAGCTGGACAGGGGTGACGGAGACCCAGTACTTC. Its protein product is CASSWTGVTETQYF.